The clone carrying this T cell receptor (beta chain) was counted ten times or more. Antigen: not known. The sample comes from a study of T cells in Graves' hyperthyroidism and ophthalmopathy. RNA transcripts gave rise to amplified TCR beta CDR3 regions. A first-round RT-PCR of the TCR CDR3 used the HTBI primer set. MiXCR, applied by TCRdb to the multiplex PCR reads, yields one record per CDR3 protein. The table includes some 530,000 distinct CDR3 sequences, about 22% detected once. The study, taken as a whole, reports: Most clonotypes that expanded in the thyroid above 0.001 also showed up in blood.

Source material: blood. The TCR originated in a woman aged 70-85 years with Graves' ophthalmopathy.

The CDR3 region is CASGEMFQGLNYGYTF. CDR3 in DNA: TGTGCCAGCGGGGAAATGTTTCAGGGCCTTAACTATGGCTACACCTTC. V and J are TRBV27 and TRBJ1-2, with a tentative D call TRBD1 (5 bases). V lost 8 bases and J 1 base, leaving 20 bases between the germline ends. The CDR3 has 16 amino acids. CDR1 and CDR2 (germline): MNHEY, SMNVEV (reference sequence).